This entry lists 6 T cell receptor beta chains sequenced from one sample in a study of OX40 agonist ivuxolimab in advanced cancers. This table comes from immunoSEQ multiplex PCR, and its TCRdb copy is limited to in-frame clones, with some not included. The sample shows more than 100,000 clones, approximately 90% of them seen only once. Source: CD4+ or CD8+ T cells sorted from blood, taken in a trial of the OX40 agonist ivuxolimab. Every receptor here comes from an adult with an advanced solid tumor such as melanoma, head and neck, liver or kidney cancer.

J is TRBJ2-7 and V is TRBV19; no clear D gene. Trimming shortened V by 10 bases and J by 2 bases, and 18 bases separated the two germline ends. The CDR3 is 14 amino acids. The V gene's germline CDR1 is LNHDA and CDR2 SQIVND (reference sequence). The CDR3 DNA reads as TGTGCCACCGAAGTAAAGGGTGGGGCCTACGAGCAGTACTTC. Translated: CATEVKGGAYEQYF.

The J gene is TRBJ1-4, the V gene TRBV7-2, with D unclear. The V end lost 2 bases, the J end lost 7 bases, and 14 bases lay between the germline ends. The CDR3 is 15 residues long. Germline values: CDR1 SGHTA, CDR2 FQGNSA. CDR3 coding DNA: TGTGCCAGCAGCTTACTAACCGCAGGACGTGAAAAACTGTTTTTT. As protein: CASSLLTAGREKLFF.

J is TRBJ2-5 and V is TRBV14, with a weak D call TRBD2 (5 bases). This CDR3 spans 14 amino acids. V was cut by 4 bases and J by 5 bases, with 14 bases left in between. Germline CDR1 and CDR2: SGHDN and FVKESK. This CDR3 is CASSRGLTGETQYF. The CDR3 bases are TGTGCCAGCAGCCGAGGACTCACTGGGGAGACCCAGTACTTC.

The genes are TRBV19 and TRBJ1-6; D is unclear. This CDR3 contains 15 residues. CDR1 is LNHDA and CDR2 is SQIVND in the germline V gene (reference sequence). V shed 8 bases and J shed 0 bases, with 11 bases lying between them. CDR3 DNA sequence: TGTGCCAGTGGAGGCGAGAGCTCCTATAATTCACCCCTCCACTTT. This encodes CASGGESSYNSPLHF.

This clone was detected once. The chain is built from TRBV7-2 and TRBJ1-4, with 7 bases fitting TRBD1. Trimming removed 5 bases from V and 2 bases from J; junction bases left unmatched: 5. Germline values: CDR1 SGHTA, CDR2 FQGNSA. CDR3 size: 15 residues. The CDR3 loop reads CASSPRQGTNEKLFF. The CDR3, as DNA: TGTGCCAGCAGCCCCAGACAGGGTACTAATGAAAAACTGTTTTTT. The entire variable domain, with the rest obtained from reference TRBV7-2 and TRBJ1-4, is as follows: GAGVSQSPSNKVTEKGKDVELRCDPISGHTALYWYRQSLGQGLEFLIYFQGNSAPDKSGLPSDRFSAERTGGSVSTLTIQRTQQEDSAVYLCASSPRQGTNEKLFFGSGTQLSVL.

This clone was observed a handful of times. This chain links TRBV28 with TRBJ2-7, with D possibly called TRBD1 or TRBD2 (5 bases each). The CDR3 sequence is 13 residues long. Germline V lookup: CDR1 MDHEN, CDR2 SYDVKM. Trimming took 8 bases from V and 0 from J, leaving 11 bases between them. The CDR3 reads CASLGTVSYEQYF. CDR3 in DNA: TGTGCCAGCCTGGGGACGGTCTCCTACGAGCAGTACTTC.